This entry describes one T cell receptor beta chain. What it binds is unknown. Primers: 60 Vbeta forward and 13 Jbeta reverse. Profiling relied on immunoSEQ multiplex PCR, and the TCRdb table lists in-frame clones only, not all of them. The table lists about 190,000 clones, around 90% of them singletons, with approximately 1.1% in the top ten. The data were taken from a study of cytomegalovirus exposure and HLA in healthy donors. General observations from the study: Later genetic work tied a missense DCLRE1C variant to beta-chain V and J trimming. The study dropped some indistinguishable V segments, TRBV6-2 and TRBV6-3 among them.

This CDR3 has 18 amino acids. Germline trimming cut 5 bases from V and 0 bases from J; bases unmatched to any gene: 9. Germline CDR1 reads LGHNA; CDR2 reads YNFKEQ. This clonotype was sampled from a boy aged 2 to 10 in good health and CMV-seronegative. Material for sequencing was PBMCs. The chain joins TRBV4-2 to TRBJ2-4; 11 bases map to TRBD1. The CDR3 DNA sequence: TGTGCCAGCAGCGACCGGGACAGGGGGATACTAGCCAAAAACATTCAGTACTTC. This translates into CASSDRDRGILAKNIQYF.